This T cell receptor beta chain was sequenced during a study of T-cell memory formation after mild COVID-19. Via MiXCR, TCRdb re-called the 5' RACE reads, giving one row per CDR3 protein. The sample records tens of thousands of distinct CDR3 sequences, approximately 16% being singletons. Only a few counts were recorded for this clonotype. The CDR3 is made up of 14 amino acids. In germline, CDR1 is SNHLY, CDR2 FYNNEI. Trimming took 8 bases from V and 2 from J, leaving 13 bases between them. This clonotype was sampled from a man between 18 and 29 years old who had mild COVID-19 (a few samples of this study predate the infection). Cell type and time point are not known. Sequenced input: PBMCs or a T cell subset sorted from them (not recorded which). The rearrangement links TRBV2 to TRBJ2-4; D remains unclear. The CDR3 spells CASSDRVTKNIQYF. CDR3 coding DNA: TGTGCCAGCTCTGATCGGGTAACCAAAAACATTCAGTACTTC.